These 27 T cell receptor beta chains were sequenced from one sample in a study of shared clonotypes between healthy human individuals. Sequencing was performed with immunoSEQ multiplex PCR; in TCRdb, only in-frame clones are kept and a portion is missing. The data contain millions of clones, approximately 93% of them singletons. Sample: naive CD4+ T cells from PBMCs. Specified subset: CD45RA+ positively selected. These receptors originate from a man aged 18 to 30 in good health. Some clones in this sample may be carry-over from other donors' samples.

CDR3 region: CASSFGAGSGNTIYF. CDR3 bases: TGCGCCAGCAGTTTTGGCGCAGGCTCTGGAAACACCATATATTTT. The rearrangement uses TRBV5-1 and TRBJ1-3; D call uncertain. V was trimmed by 5 bases and J by 0 bases, leaving 12 bases between them. This CDR3 has 15 amino acids. CDR1 is SGHRS, CDR2 YFSETQ, per germline.

CDR3 amino acids: CASSLERGGRAAGELFF. The CDR3 nucleotides read TGTGCCAGCAGCTTAGAGCGTGGCGGGAGGGCCGCCGGGGAGCTGTTTTTT. The gene calls are TRBV7-2 and TRBJ2-2; the match to TRBD2 covers 9 bases. CDR1 is SGHTA and CDR2 is FQGNSA in the germline V gene. The V gene end was trimmed by 1 base and the J gene end by 6 bases; junction bases not matched to a gene: 9. The CDR3 runs 17 residues. The full variable domain, rest sourced from reference TRBV7-2 and TRBJ2-2, is GAGVSQSPSNKVTEKGKDVELRCDPISGHTALYWYRQSLGQGLEFLIYFQGNSAPDKSGLPSDRFSAERTGGSVSTLTIQRTQQEDSAVYLCASSLERGGRAAGELFFGEGSRLTVL.

This chain links TRBV6-1 with TRBJ2-7, with D unresolved. CDR3 size: 11 residues. V was trimmed by 6 bases and J by 7 bases, leaving 10 bases between them. Per the germline V gene, CDR1 is MNHNS and CDR2 is SASEGT. CDR3 loop: CASRGKFEQYF. CDR3 in DNA: TGTGCCAGCAGGGGGAAGTTTGAGCAGTACTTC.

The chain carries TRBV6-5 and TRBJ1-2; D unclear. CDR1 MNHEY and CDR2 SVGAGI come from the germline V gene. V lost 2 bases and J 0 bases, leaving 10 bases between the germline ends. The CDR3 is made up of 15 amino acids. The CDR3 is CASSYRSRTNYGYTF. The CDR3 bases are TGTGCCAGCAGTTACCGGTCGAGGACTAACTATGGCTACACCTTC.

Comment on this clone: The same CDR3 is also encoded by other DNA sequences in this sample. This rearrangement joins TRBV28 to TRBJ1-1; D not certain. In germline, CDR1 is MDHEN, CDR2 SYDVKM. The CDR3 loop spans 12 amino acids. Trimming took 3 bases from V and 5 from J, leaving 7 bases between them. CDR3 coding DNA: TGTGCCAGCAGTTTGAGCAGGACTGAAGCTTTCTTT. The encoded protein is CASSLSRTEAFF. The full variable domain, with the rest looked up from reference TRBV28 and TRBJ1-1, is DVKVTQSSRYLVKRTGEKVFLECVQDMDHENMFWYRQDPGLGLRLIYFSYDVKMKEKGDIPEGYSVSREKKERFSLILESASTNQTSMYLCASSLSRTEAFFGQGTRLTVV.

As to this clone: The same CDR3 also results from other DNA sequences found in this sample. The chain uses TRBV7-3 and TRBJ2-6, with D possibly TRBD1 on 5 matching bases. Germline CDR1 and CDR2: SGHTA and FQGTGA. Trimming stripped 5 bases from V and 2 bases from J, with 10 bases between. The CDR3 consists of 15 residues. DNA of the CDR3: TGTGCCAGCAGCCCGCAAGGGGCTGGGGCCAACGTCCTGACTTTC. As protein: CASSPQGAGANVLTF.

This clone was counted once. Other DNA sequences in the same sample also yield this CDR3. This chain joins TRBV6-5 and TRBJ1-4; no firm D call. Germline V gives CDR1 MNHEY, CDR2 SVGAGI. The CDR3 loop spans 13 amino acids. Trimming stripped 5 bases from V and 8 bases from J, with 12 bases between. The CDR3 nucleotides read TGTGCCAGCAGTCCGGGGTTAGGGGAAAAACTGTTTTTT. Its protein product is CASSPGLGEKLFF.

The chain couples TRBV5-6 to TRBJ2-7, with 10 bases lining up with TRBD2. The length of the CDR3 is 15 residues. CDR1 is SGHDT and CDR2 is YYEEEE in the germline V gene. V lost 0 bases to trimming and J lost 2 bases; unmatched junction nucleotides: 2. The CDR3 sequence is CASSLEAGGPYEQYF. The CDR3 DNA is TGTGCCAGCAGCTTGGAAGCGGGAGGGCCCTACGAGCAGTACTTC.

The chain employs TRBV18 and TRBJ2-1, with D possibly being TRBD1 or TRBD2 (5 bases each). This CDR3 has 14 residues. The V gene's germline CDR1 is KGHSH and CDR2 LQKENI. V gave up 3 bases and J gave up 12 bases, with 18 bases separating them. The CDR3 sequence: CASSPTNGARGQFF. As DNA, the CDR3 is TGTGCCAGCTCACCGACGAATGGGGCCCGGGGGCAGTTCTTC.

A word on this clone: This specimen includes other DNA sequences encoding the same CDR3. V gene TRBV7-9 combines with J gene TRBJ1-3, with D hard to call. The V and J ends lost 5 bases and 0 bases respectively, with 8 bases between them. The CDR3 runs to 14 residues. Germline CDR1 reads SEHNR; CDR2 reads FQNEAQ (reference sequence). Here the CDR3 reads CASSPLSSGNTIYF. The CDR3 coding sequence is TGTGCCAGCAGCCCACTGAGCTCTGGAAACACCATATATTTT.

This clone was seen once. This rearrangement joins TRBV7-3 to TRBJ2-3, with 7 bases lining up with TRBD2. The CDR3 covers 17 residues. Trimming took 4 bases from V and 1 from J; bases not matched to a gene: 11. Looked up from germline, CDR1 is SGHTA and CDR2 is FQGTGA. The CDR3 region is CASSSNPAGIGTDTQYF. CDR3 DNA: TGTGCCAGCAGCTCCAACCCAGCGGGAATCGGCACAGATACGCAGTATTTT.

V usage is TRBV2 and J usage is TRBJ2-7, with TRBD2 matching 12 bases. CDR1 and CDR2 (germline): SNHLY, FYNNEI. J lost 9 bases, V lost 4 bases, and 4 bases had no gene match. The CDR3 has 13 amino acids. The CDR3 loop reads CASSVTSGSTQYF. The CDR3 region has the DNA TGTGCCAGCAGTGTGACTAGCGGGAGCACGCAGTACTTC. The whole variable domain, filled in from reference TRBV2 and TRBJ2-7, reads EPEVTQTPSHQVTQMGQEVILRCVPISNHLYFYWYRQILGQKVEFLVSFYNNEISEKSEIFDDQFSVERPDGSNFTLKIRSTKLEDSAMYFCASSVTSGSTQYFGPGTRLTVT.

As regards this clone: Additional DNA sequences in this sample encode the identical CDR3. The chain links TRBV28 to TRBJ2-3, with D unclear. Germline V gene lookup returns CDR1 MDHEN and CDR2 SYDVKM. This CDR3 comprises 12 residues. The V gene lost 5 bases and the J gene lost 3 bases, with 6 bases spanning the gap. The CDR3 region has the DNA TGTGCCAGCAGTAGCCGGACAGATACGCAGTATTTT. Translated, it gives CASSSRTDTQYF.

V gene TRBV7-2 combines with J gene TRBJ2-3; either TRBD1 or TRBD2 may supply D (6 bases each). Germline values: CDR1 SGHTA, CDR2 FQGNSA. The CDR3 totals 14 residues. V lost 5 bases and J lost 4, with 13 bases in between. CDR3 nucleotide sequence: TGTGCCAGCAGCGCCTCGGGGGCCGCAGATACGCAGTATTTT. Its protein is CASSASGAADTQYF.

The chain links TRBV7-7 to TRBJ2-1; perhaps TRBD1 as D (5 bases). V lost 5 bases, J lost 5 bases, and 16 bases lay in between. The CDR3 is made up of 15 amino acids. The germline V gene encodes CDR1 SSHAT and CDR2 FNYEAQ (reference sequence). The CDR3 protein is CASSHDSNLHNEQFF. Here the CDR3 DNA reads TGTGCCAGCAGCCACGACAGCAACCTCCACAATGAGCAGTTCTTC.

A single count supports this clone. The chain uses TRBV9 and TRBJ1-3; D is unclear. V shed 4 bases and J shed 2 bases, with 13 bases lying between them. This CDR3 has 15 residues. Germline lookup yields CDR1 SGDLS and CDR2 YYNGEE. CDR3 DNA sequence: TGTGCCAGCAGCCCCCGAGAAGGCCCTGGAAACACCATATATTTT. As protein: CASSPREGPGNTIYF. The complete variable domain, with remaining parts taken from reference TRBV9 and TRBJ1-3, reads DSGVTQTPKHLITATGQRVTLRCSPRSGDLSVYWYQQSLDQGLQFLIQYYNGEERAKGNILERFSAQQFPDLHSELNLSSLELGDSALYFCASSPREGPGNTIYFGEGSWLTVV.

In the case of this clone: The same CDR3 arises from other DNA sequences in this sample as well. The genes are TRBV19 and TRBJ2-5; tentative D call: TRBD2 (7 bases). V lost 3 bases and J 5 bases, leaving 13 bases between the germline ends. The CDR3 has 14 amino acids. CDR1 and CDR2 (germline): LNHDA, SQIVND (reference sequence). The DNA for the CDR3 is TGTGCCAGTAGTATTGGGGGGGGCCGGGAGACCCAGTACTTC. Protein product: CASSIGGGRETQYF.

The chain links TRBV15 to TRBJ2-1; 9 bases fit TRBD1. V trimming: 1 base; J trimming: 10 bases; junction bases outside the gene matches: 5. The CDR3 is made up of 14 amino acids. Germline lookup yields CDR1 LNHNV and CDR2 YYDKDF (reference sequence). The CDR3 loop is CATSRGDRVGEQFF. The CDR3 coding sequence is TGTGCCACCAGCAGAGGGGACAGGGTTGGGGAGCAGTTCTTC.

This chain uses TRBV6-5 with TRBJ2-7; D is perhaps TRBD1 or TRBD2 (5 bases each). The germline CDR1 and CDR2 sequences are MNHEY and SVGAGI. The V end lost 0 bases, the J end lost 0 bases, and 12 bases lay between the germline ends. The length of the CDR3 is 16 residues. This chain's CDR3 is CASSYSLWGSSYEQYF. In nucleotides, the CDR3 is TGTGCCAGCAGTTACTCATTGTGGGGGTCCTCCTACGAGCAGTACTTC.

The V call is TRBV6-1, the J call TRBJ2-3; D tentatively fits TRBD1 or TRBD2 (5 bases each). Trimming stripped 5 bases from V and 6 bases from J, with 12 bases between. Per germline, CDR1 MNHNS and CDR2 SASEGT. The CDR3 has 13 residues. CDR3 loop: CASSLGPADTQYF. CDR3 DNA sequence: TGTGCCAGCAGTTTGGGACCCGCGGATACGCAGTATTTT.

This chain connects TRBV7-3 to TRBJ1-4, with 7 bases aligning to TRBD1. Germline values: CDR1 SGHTA, CDR2 FQGTGA. The CDR3 runs to 16 residues. V gave up 5 bases and J gave up 3 bases; unmatched junction bases: 9. CDR3 DNA: TGTGCCAGCAGCCCAAGAGGGGGACAGCCTAATGAAAAACTGTTTTTT. This sequence encodes CASSPRGGQPNEKLFF.

The chain carries TRBV6-1 and TRBJ1-5, with TRBD1 matching 7 bases. Trimming cost V 0 bases and J 3 bases; bases outside gene matches: 5. The CDR3 sequence is 16 residues long. The germline V gene has CDR1 MNHNS and CDR2 SASEGT. The CDR3 region is CASSEAGTASNQPQHF. The CDR3 DNA is TGTGCCAGCAGTGAAGCTGGGACAGCCTCCAATCAGCCCCAGCATTTT.

V usage is TRBV5-1 and J usage is TRBJ1-2, with 8 bases aligning to TRBD1. CDR3 length equals 13 residues. With 2 bases clipped from V and 8 bases from J, the junction kept 5 bases outside the gene matches. Germline V CDR1 and CDR2: SGHRS, YFSETQ. DNA of the CDR3: TGCGCCAGCAGCTTCGACAGGGGCCGGGGCTACACCTTC. Translation: CASSFDRGRGYTF.

This clone is a singleton in its sample. The gene calls are TRBV27 and TRBJ1-5; 10 bases line up with TRBD1. There are 18 residues in the CDR3. V was pared by 5 bases and J by 6 bases, with 16 bases of the junction left unmatched. The germline gives CDR1 MNHEY, CDR2 SMNVEV (reference sequence). CDR3 nucleotide sequence: TGTGCCAGCAGTCAAACACATACAGGACAGGGGGTAGGTCAGCCCCAGCATTTT. Its protein is CASSQTHTGQGVGQPQHF.

The chain couples TRBV28 to TRBJ2-2; TRBD1 might be the D (6 bases). Germline V gives CDR1 MDHEN, CDR2 SYDVKM. This CDR3 comprises 13 residues. Trimming took off 3 bases at V and 7 bases at J, with 9 bases between the two ends. The CDR3 nucleotides are TGTGCCAGCAGTTTTACAGGGAGCGGGGAGCTGTTTTTT. Protein product: CASSFTGSGELFF.

This sequence joins TRBV5-1 and TRBJ2-7; D possibly matches TRBD1 or TRBD2 (5 bases each). With 4 bases removed from V and 4 bases from J, the gap between germline ends came to 18 bases. CDR3 length equals 15 residues. Germline V gene sequence: CDR1 SGHRS, CDR2 YFSETQ. The CDR3 bases are TGCGCCAGCAGCAAAGGGACCCAAGAGGTATACGAGCAGTACTTC. This encodes CASSKGTQEVYEQYF.

The gene calls are TRBV27 and TRBJ2-7; TRBD1 matches at 7 bases. This CDR3 is built from 13 residues. The germline gives CDR1 MNHEY, CDR2 SMNVEV (reference sequence). V trimming: 6 bases; J trimming: 5 bases; junction bases outside the gene matches: 7. The CDR3, as DNA: TGTGCCAGCAGAGAGACAGGGTCCCACGAGCAGTACTTC. Translation: CASRETGSHEQYF.